Given below is one T cell receptor beta chain in context. The CDR3 has 17 amino acids. CDR1 and CDR2 from the germline V gene are SGHTA and FQGNSA. J gave up 4 bases and V 5 bases, and 10 bases lay outside the gene matches. These data come from a study of blood T cell repertoires in COVID-19. Whole-study context: Sites across the United States, Italy and Spain contributed samples from acute and convalescent COVID-19.

As handled by the study authors: Using reference gene primer amplification, nucleated cell counts were estimated. The data were produced by immunoSEQ multiplex PCR, yet TCRdb's version contains in-frame clones alone and is incomplete. That table gives V, J and clone size, and the DNA gave D and trimming. The sample has more than 110,000 clones, less than 85% seen once; the top ten hold 5.5% to 8%. The chain employs TRBV7-2 and TRBJ2-1; TRBD2 aligns across 11 bases. Specimen: peripheral blood. The receptor comes from a human donor in a cohort sampled during active COVID-19. In DNA form, the CDR3 reads TGTGCCAGCAGCCCCGCTACCTTAGCGGGGGGGTACAATGAGCAGTTCTTC. Protein product: CASSPATLAGGYNEQFF.